The sequence of this TCR beta chain was determined in a study of identical twins. The study, taken as a whole, reports: Within cord blood, abundant beta clonotypes carried fewer insertions, but memory repertoires showed no such trend.

Via MiXCR, TCRdb re-called the 5' RACE reads, giving one row per CDR3 protein. Among 600,000 to 800,000 distinct CDR3 sequences, less than 25% were seen once, and the ten largest hold 4% to 5.5%. Concerning this clonotype itself: Its antigen is undetermined.

This CDR3 contains 17 residues. Germline V gives CDR1 LNHNV, CDR2 YYDKDF (reference sequence). The V gene end was trimmed by 3 bases and the J gene end by 10 bases; junction bases not matched to a gene: 15. These data were also reused for a study on T cells expressing NK-cell markers. Per that study: Beta-chain profiling covered CD3+CD56+NKG2C+, CD3+CD56+NKG2C- and CD3+CD56-NKG2C+ sorted subsets. One of eight sequenced donors was HCMV-seronegative; the other seven were seropositive. A handful of donors showed these clonotypes also leading the CD3+CD56-NKG2C+ fraction.

The source is a woman younger than 30 in good health. The chain combines TRBV15 with TRBJ2-2, with TRBD2 matching over 9 bases. The sequenced material came from PBMCs. CDR3 in amino acids: CATSSGPGRGGREELFF. The CDR3 nucleotides are TGTGCCACCAGCAGCGGGCCGGGGCGGGGGGGCCGAGAGGAGCTGTTTTTT.